This TCR beta chain is drawn from a study of tumor-infiltrating lymphocytes in primary liver carcinoma. Scientists recovered RNA and DNA together from roughly 21-30 mg of unsorted bulk tissue. Patients carried chronic HBV infection without prior treatment. The CDR3 sequence is 14 residues long. The germline gives CDR1 LGHNA, CDR2 YSLEER. The template, roughly 550 ng total RNA, yielded TCR beta cDNA made with a constant-region primer. Slightly modified ARM-PCR with three nested multiplex PCR rounds yielded TCR beta libraries. Rounds one and two of PCR, each of around 11 cycles, were primed with TRBV1-TRBV30 forward primers and a C-beta reverse primer. Via MiXCR, TCRdb re-called the multiplex PCR reads, giving one row per CDR3 protein. The data show fewer than 50,000 distinct CDR3 sequences, with roughly 75% seen just once and 35% to 45% held by the top ten. Study results and caveats: Tumors had a significantly higher top-250-clone fraction than blood (p = 0.039). Relative to tumor region pairs, the tumor-adjacent and tumor-blood pairs showed overlap that was lower.

Concerning this clonotype itself: Its antigen is still unknown. The CDR3 carries no conserved terminal phenylalanine or tryptophan, so it likely arises from a read error.

The source material was tumor-adjacent normal liver tissue. This rearrangement joins TRBV4-3 to TRBJ1-2; tentative D call: TRBD1 (5 bases). This receptor was obtained from a woman aged 30 to 39 with primary liver carcinoma and hepatitis B virus infection. CDR3 residues: CTSSPSREIAGYTY. The CDR3 nucleotides are TGCACCAGCAGCCCATCCAGGGAGATCGCTGGCTACACCTAC.